A single sample gave rise to the 27 T cell receptor beta chains below, sequenced in a study of cytomegalovirus exposure and HLA in healthy donors. The PCR had 60 Vbeta and 13 Jbeta primers. This table comes from immunoSEQ multiplex PCR, and its TCRdb copy is limited to in-frame clones, with some not included. The repertoire consists of about 160,000 clones, with roughly 70% occurring once and the leading ten covering less than 3.5%. The sample was PBMCs. The source of these receptors is a middle-aged woman in good health and CMV-seropositive.

The chain carries TRBV11-3 and TRBJ2-2; TRBD1 matches 7 bases. J was trimmed by 5 bases and V by 5 bases; bases with no gene match: 11. CDR3 size: 16 residues. The germline V gene encodes CDR1 SGHNT and CDR2 YENEEA. CDR3 bases: TGTGCCAGCAGCCCGGACCAGGGGGTCTTTACCGGGGAGCTGTTTTTT. It is translated as CASSPDQGVFTGELFF.

This chain connects TRBV27 to TRBJ1-1, with D possibly matching TRBD1 (6 bases). This CDR3 has 13 residues. Germline V lookup: CDR1 MNHEY, CDR2 SMNVEV (reference sequence). The ends were cut back, 3 bases at V and 8 bases at J, with 13 bases in the middle. CDR3 loop: CASSFQGPREAFF. Written as DNA, the CDR3 is TGTGCCAGCAGTTTTCAGGGGCCGAGGGAAGCTTTCTTT.

J is TRBJ1-2 and V is TRBV7-2; D is uncertain. The CDR3 has 13 amino acids. Germline V gives CDR1 SGHTA, CDR2 FQGNSA. The germline V and J ends were trimmed by 5 bases and 2 bases, with 9 bases remaining between them. The chain's CDR3 is CASSHDTNYGYTF. In DNA form, the CDR3 reads TGTGCCAGCAGCCATGACACGAACTATGGCTACACCTTC.

The chain joins TRBV5-1 to TRBJ1-1; tentatively, D is TRBD1 (6 bases). The V gene's germline CDR1 is SGHRS and CDR2 YFSETQ. V was pared by 4 bases and J by 4 bases, with 20 bases between. The CDR3 consists of 16 residues. This CDR3 reads CASSPPGGPSGTEAFF. The CDR3 coding sequence is TGCGCCAGCAGCCCCCCGGGGGGGCCTTCGGGCACTGAAGCTTTCTTT.

V and J are TRBV27 and TRBJ1-4; D is unclear. In germline, CDR1 is MNHEY, CDR2 SMNVEV (reference sequence). The CDR3 totals 15 residues. The V gene lost 5 bases and the J gene lost 5 bases, with 15 bases spanning the gap. The CDR3 here is CASSPFQASNEKLFF. The CDR3 DNA sequence: TGTGCCAGCAGTCCATTTCAGGCCTCGAATGAAAAACTGTTTTTT. Full variable domain (remainder filled in from reference TRBV27 and TRBJ1-4): EAQVTQNPRYLITVTGKKLTVTCSQNMNHEYMSWYRQDPGLGLRQIYYSMNVEVTDKGDVPEGYKVSRKEKRNFPLILESPSPNQTSLYFCASSPFQASNEKLFFGSGTQLSVL.

The V gene is TRBV25-1, the J gene TRBJ2-1; 8 nucleotides line up with TRBD1. Germline V gives CDR1 MGHDK, CDR2 SYGVNS. The CDR3 has 15 residues. The trim removed 8 bases at V and 4 bases at J, leaving 10 bases unmatched. As DNA, the CDR3 is TGTGCCAGCCGAAAGGACAGGGAGGTGTACAATGAGCAGTTCTTC. Translation gives CASRKDREVYNEQFF.

The chain combines TRBV5-8 with TRBJ2-5; TRBD1 agrees at 7 bases. V lost 0 bases and J lost 5; bases outside the gene matches: 4. This CDR3 has 14 residues. Germline V gene sequence: CDR1 SGHTS, CDR2 YDEGEE. Here the CDR3 DNA reads TGTGCCAGCAGCTTGGGAGGGGGCTGGGAGACCCAGTACTTC. It translates to CASSLGGGWETQYF.

The chain couples TRBV5-1 to TRBJ1-4; no reliable D call. This CDR3 has 15 residues. Trimming took 4 bases from V and 3 from J, leaving 13 bases between them. Germline V lookup: CDR1 SGHRS, CDR2 YFSETQ. This CDR3 is CASSPEKVANEKLFF. The DNA of the CDR3 is TGCGCCAGCAGCCCGGAGAAGGTCGCTAATGAAAAACTGTTTTTT.

This clone appeared once. The chain carries TRBV5-1 and TRBJ1-1, with D perhaps TRBD1 (5 bases). Looked up from germline, CDR1 is SGHRS and CDR2 is YFSETQ. V was shortened by 4 bases and J by 5 bases, with 18 bases between the two germline ends. There are 15 residues in the CDR3. CDR3 sequence: CASSPEGPSRTEAFF. CDR3 DNA: TGCGCCAGCAGCCCGGAGGGACCTAGTAGAACTGAAGCTTTCTTT. The full variable domain, with the rest looked up from reference TRBV5-1 and TRBJ1-1, is KAGVTQTPRYLIKTRGQQVTLSCSPISGHRSVSWYQQTPGQGLQFLFEYFSETQRNKGNFPGRFSGRQFSNSRSEMNVSTLELGDSALYLCASSPEGPSRTEAFFGQGTRLTVV.

The CDR3 loop reads CASSPFRQGVGNEQFF. The DNA of the CDR3 is TGTGCCAGCAGCCCTTTCCGGCAGGGGGTGGGCAATGAGCAGTTCTTC. The chain has TRBV5-6 and TRBJ2-1, with TRBD1 matching over 7 bases. There are 16 residues in the CDR3. The ends lost 4 bases at V and 6 bases at J; junction bases unmatched: 13. Per the germline V gene, CDR1 is SGHDT and CDR2 is YYEEEE.

V gene TRBV6-5 combines with J gene TRBJ2-3; unclear D gene. Germline CDR1 MNHEY, CDR2 SVGAGI. Trimming stripped 4 bases from V and 3 bases from J, with 8 bases between. This CDR3 is 13 amino acids long. The CDR3 DNA is TGTGCCAGCAGTTCTGGCGGAACAGATACGCAGTATTTT. This encodes CASSSGGTDTQYF.

The rearrangement links TRBV5-6 to TRBJ1-3; D unresolved. Per germline, CDR1 SGHDT and CDR2 YYEEEE. Deletions cut 2 bases from V and 0 bases from J, with 9 bases between. This CDR3 spans 15 amino acids. CDR3 sequence (DNA): TGTGCCAGCAGCTTTCGGAGCACCTCTGGAAACACCATATATTTT. This translates into CASSFRSTSGNTIYF.

This clone showed up just a few times. The rearrangement uses TRBV19 and TRBJ2-1; 9 bases map to TRBD2. Germline CDR1 and CDR2: LNHDA and SQIVND (reference sequence). The CDR3 spans 16 residues. V gave up 1 base and J gave up 4 bases; unmatched junction bases: 5. This chain's CDR3 is CASSIVVTSGYNEQFF. For the CDR3, the DNA is TGTGCCAGTAGTATAGTAGTCACTAGCGGGTACAATGAGCAGTTCTTC.

This chain joins TRBV5-6 and TRBJ2-5; 12 bases match TRBD2. Trimming at V came to 1 base and at J to 5 bases, leaving 3 bases not matched to a gene. Germline assignment: CDR1 SGHDT and CDR2 YYEEEE. The CDR3 is made up of 15 amino acids. The CDR3 sequence is CASSLLAGGPETQYF. CDR3 coding DNA: TGTGCCAGCAGCTTGCTAGCGGGGGGGCCGGAGACCCAGTACTTC.

The chain combines TRBV5-6 with TRBJ2-3; 12 bases line up with TRBD2. The length of the CDR3 is 17 residues. Trimming at V came to 2 bases and at J to 0 bases, leaving 4 bases not matched to a gene. Germline V CDR1 and CDR2: SGHDT, YYEEEE. Here the CDR3 DNA reads TGTGCCAGCAGCTTTAGCGGGACTAGCGGGAGCACAGATACGCAGTATTTT. This sequence encodes CASSFSGTSGSTDTQYF.

In DNA form, the CDR3 reads TGTGCCAGCAGCCCGGTCCCGCAGGGGGCGGACACCGGGGAGCTGTTTTTT. Protein: CASSPVPQGADTGELFF. The rearrangement joins TRBV11-1 to TRBJ2-2, with 8 bases identical to TRBD1. The CDR3 contains 17 residues. CDR1 SGHAT and CDR2 FQDESV come from the germline V gene (reference sequence). After removal of 5 bases from V and 3 bases from J, the junction contained 11 bases not matched to a gene.

The chain is built from TRBV5-6 and TRBJ2-2; D gene unclear. Germline assignment: CDR1 SGHDT and CDR2 YYEEEE. V was shortened by 4 bases and J by 4 bases, with 8 bases between the two germline ends. There are 13 residues in the CDR3. CDR3 sequence: CASSRLFTGELFF. The DNA for the CDR3 is TGTGCCAGCAGCCGCCTATTCACCGGGGAGCTGTTTTTT.

Written as DNA, the CDR3 is TGTGCCAGCAGCCAAGATAACCGACTAGCGGGAGCCACAGATACGCAGTATTTT. Protein product: CASSQDNRLAGATDTQYF. This rearrangement joins TRBV11-3 to TRBJ2-3; 12 bases line up with TRBD2. The CDR3 runs to 18 residues. CDR1 SGHNT and CDR2 YENEEA come from the germline V gene. Trimming cost V 5 bases and J 2 bases; bases outside gene matches: 11.

This sequence joins TRBV28 and TRBJ1-4, with D possibly TRBD1 on 6 matching bases. The CDR3 loop spans 18 amino acids. The germline gives CDR1 MDHEN, CDR2 SYDVKM. V lost 6 bases, J lost 5 bases, and 25 bases lay in between. CDR3 amino acids: CASRTSRRGALRNEKLFF. In nucleotides, the CDR3 is TGTGCCAGCAGGACCTCCCGGCGGGGGGCGCTGAGAAATGAAAAACTGTTTTTT. The full variable domain, rest sourced from reference TRBV28 and TRBJ1-4, is DVKVTQSSRYLVKRTGEKVFLECVQDMDHENMFWYRQDPGLGLRLIYFSYDVKMKEKGDIPEGYSVSREKKERFSLILESASTNQTSMYLCASRTSRRGALRNEKLFFGSGTQLSVL.

In this sample, this clone turned up many times. The rearrangement links TRBV5-4 to TRBJ2-2; D is unclear. CDR1 and CDR2 from the germline V gene are SGHNT and YYREEE (reference sequence). The CDR3 contains 13 residues. Trimming left V 0 bases short and J 4 bases short, with 4 bases between. The CDR3 reads CASSLVSTGELFF. The CDR3 DNA sequence: TGTGCCAGCAGCTTGGTATCCACCGGGGAGCTGTTTTTT.

V and J are TRBV10-3 and TRBJ1-5; possibly TRBD1 for D (6 bases). This CDR3 contains 15 residues. The germline gives CDR1 ENHRY, CDR2 SYGVKD. V dropped 11 bases and J dropped 1 base, with 18 bases sitting between them. The CDR3 coding sequence is TGTGCCTCCCAGCTAGGGGGGGTGAGCAATCAGCCCCAGCATTTT. Translating gives CASQLGGVSNQPQHF.

J is TRBJ1-1 and V is TRBV4-2; perhaps TRBD1 as D (5 bases). The CDR3 consists of 15 residues. Trimming shortened V by 0 bases and J by 3 bases, and 11 bases separated the two germline ends. Germline V CDR1 and CDR2: LGHNA, YNFKEQ. CDR3 nucleotide sequence: TGTGCCAGCAGCCAAGAGCAGGGTAGCTACACTGAAGCTTTCTTT. Protein product: CASSQEQGSYTEAFF.

This chain joins TRBV7-9 and TRBJ2-5, with a possible D match to TRBD1 (5 bases). Germline lookup yields CDR1 SEHNR and CDR2 FQNEAQ (reference sequence). This CDR3 contains 13 residues. V dropped 2 bases and J dropped 5 bases, with 9 bases sitting between them. The CDR3 region has the DNA TGTGCCAGCAGCTTATCAGGGTGGGAGACCCAGTACTTC. It codes for CASSLSGWETQYF. The complete variable domain, with remaining parts taken from reference TRBV7-9 and TRBJ2-5, reads DTGVSQNPRHKITKRGQNVTFRCDPISEHNRLYWYRQTLGQGPEFLTYFQNEAQLEKSRLLSDRFSAERPKGSFSTLEIQRTEQGDSAMYLCASSLSGWETQYFGPGTRLLVL.

This chain joins TRBV18 and TRBJ2-1; TRBD1 is a possible D gene (5 bases). The V end lost 0 bases, the J end lost 7 bases, and 16 bases lay between the germline ends. Germline lookup yields CDR1 KGHSH and CDR2 LQKENI. The CDR3 length is 16 residues. CDR3 sequence: CASSPPGPRRENEQFF. The CDR3 nucleotides read TGTGCCAGCTCACCACCGGGGCCTAGAAGGGAAAATGAGCAGTTCTTC.

The chain has TRBV19 and TRBJ1-5; D remains unclear. Germline CDR1 LNHDA, CDR2 SQIVND (reference sequence). CDR3 length: 14 residues. Trimming pared 2 bases from V and 6 bases from J, leaving 11 bases between. The chain's CDR3 is CASSIFSQVQPQHF. The DNA for the CDR3 is TGTGCCAGTAGTATATTCTCTCAGGTTCAGCCCCAGCATTTT. Drawing the rest from reference TRBV19 and TRBJ1-5, the complete variable domain is DGGITQSPKYLFRKEGQNVTLSCEQNLNHDAMYWYRQDPGQGLRLIYYSQIVNDFQKGDIAEGYSVSREKKESFPLTVTSAQKNPTAFYLCASSIFSQVQPQHFGDGTRLSIL.

J is TRBJ2-2 and V is TRBV5-1; TRBD2 agrees at 14 bases. Germline V CDR1 and CDR2: SGHRS, YFSETQ. This CDR3 is built from 18 residues. V lost 4 bases and J lost 0; bases outside the gene matches: 5. The CDR3 region is CASSPGLAGGTNTGELFF. The CDR3 DNA reads as TGCGCCAGCAGCCCCGGACTAGCGGGGGGAACGAACACCGGGGAGCTGTTTTTT.

The chain's CDR3 is CASSPRKQGAATNEKLFF. In nucleotides, the CDR3 is TGTGCCAGCTCACCACGAAAACAGGGGGCAGCAACTAATGAAAAACTGTTTTTT. The chain is built from TRBV18 and TRBJ1-4; 9 positions match TRBD1. The germline V gene encodes CDR1 KGHSH and CDR2 LQKENI. The CDR3 runs to 18 residues. Trimming removed 1 base from V and 0 bases from J; junction bases left unmatched: 6.